The 23 T cell receptor beta chains given below trace back to one sample, sequenced in a study of OX40 agonist ivuxolimab in advanced cancers. Assay: immunoSEQ multiplex PCR; the TCRdb copy retains only in-frame clones and omits some. The table includes about 59,000 clones, 75% to 90% detected once. The material was CD4+ or CD8+ T cells sorted from blood, obtained in a trial of the OX40 agonist ivuxolimab. Source of these receptors: an adult with an advanced solid tumor such as melanoma, head and neck, liver or kidney cancer.

This clone has more than one count but fewer than ten. The genes are TRBV5-1 and TRBJ2-6; 9 bases line up with TRBD1. CDR3 size: 19 residues. V was pared by 5 bases and J by 2 bases, with 14 bases of the junction left unmatched. The germline V gene has CDR1 SGHRS and CDR2 YFSETQ. In DNA, the CDR3 is TGCGCCAGCAGTCTTGTCCGGGACAGGGCACGTCCTGGGGCCAACGTCCTGACTTTC. As protein: CASSLVRDRARPGANVLTF. Together with reference TRBV5-1 and TRBJ2-6, the CDR3 gives the full variable domain: KAGVTQTPRYLIKTRGQQVTLSCSPISGHRSVSWYQQTPGQGLQFLFEYFSETQRNKGNFPGRFSGRQFSNSRSEMNVSTLELGDSALYLCASSLVRDRARPGANVLTFGAGSRLTVL.

In nucleotides, the CDR3 is TGTGCCAGCAGTGAAATCGGGGGGCAGGTCCCGCCGGCAGATACGCAGTATTTT. Translating it yields CASSEIGGQVPPADTQYF. The chain is built from TRBV2 and TRBJ2-3; D perhaps matches TRBD2 (7 bases). CDR3 size: 18 residues. The V end was cut by 2 bases, the J end by 4 bases, with 22 bases between. The germline gives CDR1 SNHLY, CDR2 FYNNEI.

The chain recombines TRBV4-1 with TRBJ2-3; 10 bases map to TRBD2. V dropped 1 base and J dropped 2; count of bases not matched to a gene: 6. The CDR3 extends over 17 amino acids. From germline, CDR1 is MGHRA and CDR2 YSYEKL. CDR3 sequence: CASSQGFSGRDTDTQYF. The DNA of the CDR3 is TGCGCCAGCAGCCAAGGGTTCAGCGGGAGGGACACAGATACGCAGTATTTT.

This clone was recorded only once. Here the CDR3 reads CASSARGQAPRTNTEAFF. Written as DNA, the CDR3 is TGTGCCAGCAGCGCGCGGGGACAGGCCCCACGAACGAACACTGAAGCTTTCTTT. The chain is built from TRBV9 and TRBJ1-1; 8 bases map to TRBD1. Trimming removed 3 bases from V and 1 base from J; junction bases left unmatched: 14. The length of the CDR3 is 18 residues. Germline CDR1 reads SGDLS; CDR2 reads YYNGEE.

This chain uses TRBV5-6 with TRBJ2-1; 9 bases align to TRBD1. Germline V gives CDR1 SGHDT, CDR2 YYEEEE. V shed 2 bases, J shed 9 bases, and the junction held 9 bases outside the gene matches. CDR3 length: 15 residues. CDR3 nucleotides: TGTGCCAGCAGCTTAAGGACAGGGGTTTTTTCTGAGCAGTTCTTC. Amino acids: CASSLRTGVFSEQFF.

The rearrangement uses TRBV19 and TRBJ1-4; maybe TRBD1 (5 bases). From germline, CDR1 is LNHDA and CDR2 SQIVND (reference sequence). V was trimmed by 6 bases and J by 6 bases, leaving 14 bases between them. CDR3 length: 14 amino acids. The CDR3 DNA follows: TGTGCCAGTAGGAAGGGACGGCGGGATGAAAAACTGTTTTTT. Protein product: CASRKGRRDEKLFF.

V gene TRBV7-9 combines with J gene TRBJ1-4, with unresolved D. The germline V gene encodes CDR1 SEHNR and CDR2 FQNEAQ (reference sequence). This CDR3 is 14 amino acids long. Trimming shortened V by 3 bases and J by 0 bases, and 5 bases separated the two germline ends. The CDR3 here is CASSFSATNEKLFF. CDR3 bases: TGTGCCAGCAGCTTCAGCGCAACTAATGAAAAACTGTTTTTT.

V usage is TRBV6-6 and J usage is TRBJ2-3, with 7 positions matching TRBD2. Germline V gives CDR1 MNHNY, CDR2 SVGAGI (reference sequence). J lost 5 bases, V lost 8 bases, and 7 bases had no gene match. The CDR3 sequence is 13 residues long. CDR3 protein: CASLTGGGDTQYF. The CDR3 DNA reads TGTGCCAGCCTGACGGGCGGGGGAGATACGCAGTATTTT.

This chain links TRBV11-2 with TRBJ2-7; D assignment may be TRBD1 or TRBD2 (5 bases each). The CDR3 covers 18 residues. CDR1 SGHAT and CDR2 FQNNGV come from the germline V gene. The V end lost 1 base, the J end lost 0 bases, and 19 bases lay between the germline ends. CDR3 sequence: CASSLAGMVQASSYEQYF. The CDR3 DNA sequence: TGTGCCAGCAGCTTAGCGGGGATGGTACAGGCGAGCTCCTACGAGCAGTACTTC.

The chain combines TRBV7-3 with TRBJ2-7; 8 bases line up with TRBD2. V lost 1 base and J lost 3; bases outside the gene matches: 8. CDR1 is SGHTA, CDR2 FQGTGA, per germline. This CDR3 comprises 16 residues. The CDR3 sequence is CASSLRRAGAYYEQYF. For the CDR3, the DNA is TGTGCCAGCAGCTTAAGACGAGCGGGGGCCTACTACGAGCAGTACTTC. The full variable domain, in which reference TRBV7-3 and TRBJ2-7 provide the parts outside the CDR3, is GAGVSQTPSNKVTEKGKYVELRCDPISGHTALYWYRQSLGQGPEFLIYFQGTGAADDSGLPNDRFFAVRPEGSVSTLKIQRTERGDSAVYLCASSLRRAGAYYEQYFGPGTRLTVT.

This chain links TRBV10-1 with TRBJ2-3; no clear D. CDR3 length: 13 amino acids. V lost 0 bases and J 5 bases, leaving 6 bases between the germline ends. CDR1 WNHNN and CDR2 SYGVQD come from the germline V gene (reference sequence). CDR3 loop: CASSESSIDTQYF. In DNA, the CDR3 is TGCGCCAGCAGTGAGTCTTCTATAGATACGCAGTATTTT.

Details on this clone: A junction end diverges from the germline sequence, so it may reflect a read error. This chain links TRBV6-5 with TRBJ2-7; 9 bases agree with TRBD1. Germline CDR1 is MNHEY and CDR2 is SVGAGI. CDR3 length: 13 amino acids. Here the CDR3 reads CANSGTGQYEQCF. CDR3 DNA: TGTGCCAACTCCGGGACAGGGCAATACGAGCAGTGCTTC.

The rearrangement joins TRBV29-1 to TRBJ1-1; 8 nucleotides agree with TRBD1. With V trimmed by 4 bases and J by 0 bases, 7 bases remained unmatched. This CDR3 contains 15 residues. Germline V gives CDR1 SQVTM, CDR2 ANQGSEA. The CDR3 coding sequence is TGCAGCGTTGGACCGAGGACAGGGATGAACACTGAAGCTTTCTTT. It is translated as CSVGPRTGMNTEAFF.

This chain connects TRBV30 to TRBJ1-1, with TRBD1 matching over 12 bases. Germline V gene lookup returns CDR1 GTSNPN and CDR2 SVGIG (reference sequence). The V segment lost 1 base and the J segment 4 bases; nucleotides outside the gene matches: 7. CDR3 length equals 16 residues. The CDR3 nucleotides are TGTGCCTGGAGTGATGGGACAGGGGGCGCGGGCACTGAAGCTTTCTTT. Residues: CAWSDGTGGAGTEAFF.

The chain uses TRBV6-1 and TRBJ2-7, with a weak D call TRBD1 (6 bases). Germline V CDR1 and CDR2: MNHNS, SASEGT. This CDR3 is 18 amino acids long. V was clipped by 0 bases and J by 4 bases, with 22 bases between them. The CDR3 protein is CASSEADSAILVSYEQYF. CDR3 nucleotide sequence: TGTGCCAGCAGTGAAGCGGACAGCGCGATCCTCGTCTCTTACGAGCAGTACTTC.

This sequence joins TRBV13 and TRBJ1-3; D is ambiguous. Between the trimmed V and J ends, which lost 5 bases and 3 bases, there was a span of 8 bases. Looked up from germline, CDR1 is PRHDT and CDR2 is FYEKMQ (reference sequence). This CDR3 is 13 amino acids long. The CDR3 here is CASSQWVGNTIYF. DNA of the CDR3: TGTGCCAGCAGCCAGTGGGTTGGAAACACCATATATTTT.

The chain employs TRBV4-3 and TRBJ1-3, with unresolved D. Germline V gene lookup returns CDR1 LGHNA and CDR2 YSLEER. The ends were cut back, 0 bases at V and 0 bases at J, with 6 bases in the middle. CDR3 size: 15 residues. The CDR3 nucleotides are TGCGCCAGCAGCCAAGACGGCGGCTCTGGAAACACCATATATTTT. Translating gives CASSQDGGSGNTIYF.

The chain carries TRBV7-9 and TRBJ2-3; 9 nucleotides align to TRBD2. V lost 5 bases, J lost 4 bases, and 7 bases stayed unmatched. Germline V CDR1 and CDR2: SEHNR, FQNEAQ (reference sequence). CDR3 length: 15 amino acids. The CDR3 nucleotides are TGTGCCAGCAGCCCCCGGGGCGGGAGGGCAGATACGCAGTATTTT. Translation: CASSPRGGRADTQYF.

The chain uses TRBV5-8 and TRBJ2-1; TRBD1 might be the D (6 bases). Trimming took 0 bases from V and 5 from J, leaving 21 bases between them. This CDR3 comprises 18 residues. Germline CDR1 SGHTS, CDR2 YDEGEE. The CDR3 is CASSLVKFFGTPHNEQFF. For the CDR3, the DNA is TGTGCCAGCAGCTTGGTAAAATTTTTCGGGACACCCCACAATGAGCAGTTCTTC. The full variable domain, in which reference TRBV5-8 and TRBJ2-1 provide the parts outside the CDR3, is EAGVTQSPTHLIKTRGQQATLRCSPISGHTSVYWYQQALGLGLQFLLWYDEGEERNRGNFPPRFSGRQFPNYSSELNVNALELEDSALYLCASSLVKFFGTPHNEQFFGPGTRLTVL.

The chain carries TRBV5-1 and TRBJ1-2, with a weak D call TRBD1 (5 bases). V was shortened by 4 bases and J by 0 bases, with 19 bases between the two germline ends. CDR1 and CDR2 (germline): SGHRS, YFSETQ. The CDR3 runs 17 residues. CDR3 DNA sequence: TGCGCCAGCAGCAAGTCAACCGGGACGTCCGCTAACTATGGCTACACCTTC. It yields the protein CASSKSTGTSANYGYTF.

V gene TRBV19 combines with J gene TRBJ1-3; D ambiguous. CDR1 is LNHDA, CDR2 SQIVND, per germline (reference sequence). The CDR3 length is 12 residues. The V and J ends lost 7 bases and 1 base respectively, with 5 bases between them. CDR3 loop: CASKLSGNTIYF. CDR3 DNA sequence: TGTGCCAGTAAACTATCTGGAAACACCATATATTTT.

J is TRBJ2-7 and V is TRBV11-1; 7 bases are a match to TRBD1. The V gene's germline CDR1 is SGHAT and CDR2 FQDESV (reference sequence). V was clipped by 1 base and J by 1 base; unmatched bases: 4. This CDR3 contains 15 residues. Here the CDR3 DNA reads TGTGCCAGCAGCTTAGGAGAGGGGGCTTCCTACGAGCAGTACTTC. Residues: CASSLGEGASYEQYF.

The rearrangement uses TRBV6-1 and TRBJ1-4; possibly TRBD1 for D (6 bases). The CDR3 consists of 15 residues. Germline CDR1 MNHNS, CDR2 SASEGT. Trimming took 7 bases from V and 11 from J, leaving 23 bases between them. The CDR3: CASTKGQPSAGKLFF. CDR3 bases: TGTGCCAGCACCAAAGGACAGCCCTCGGCCGGGAAACTGTTTTTT.